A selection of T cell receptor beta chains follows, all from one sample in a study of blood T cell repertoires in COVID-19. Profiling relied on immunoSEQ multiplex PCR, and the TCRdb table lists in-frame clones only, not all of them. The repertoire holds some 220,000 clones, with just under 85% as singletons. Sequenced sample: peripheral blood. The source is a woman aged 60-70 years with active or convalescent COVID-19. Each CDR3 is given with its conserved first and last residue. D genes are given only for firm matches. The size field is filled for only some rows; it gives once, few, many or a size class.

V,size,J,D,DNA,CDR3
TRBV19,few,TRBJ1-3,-,TGTGCCAGTAGTACTACTATGACAGTCTCTGGAAACACCATATATTTT,CASSTTMTVSGNTIYF
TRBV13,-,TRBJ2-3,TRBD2,TGTGCCAGCAGCGCCCTGACTAGCGGGGGGGCTGGTACGCAGTATTTT,CASSALTSGGAGTQYF
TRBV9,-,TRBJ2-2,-,TGTGCCAGCAGCGTGCCCGCCCAGGGGGCGGGGGCCGGGGAGCTGTTTTTT,CASSVPAQGAGAGELFF
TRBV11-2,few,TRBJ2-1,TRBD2,TGTGCCAGCAGCCTAGGGGCGGGGGGGCCCCGAGAGCAGTTCTTC,CASSLGAGGPREQFF
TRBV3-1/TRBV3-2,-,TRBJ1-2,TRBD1,TGTGCCAGCCAAGGAGGGGGCGCGAGTGGCTACACCTTC,CASQGGGASGYTF
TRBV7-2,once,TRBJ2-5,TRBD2,TGTGCCAGCAGCTTGAGTAGCGGGGCACGAGAGACCCAGTACTTC,CASSLSSGARETQYF
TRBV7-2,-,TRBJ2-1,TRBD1,TGTGCCAGCAGGCACCAGACAGGGTGGTCCTACAATGAGCAGTTCTTC,CASRHQTGWSYNEQFF
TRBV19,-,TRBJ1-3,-,TGTGCCAGTAGTGAGTCTGGAGACTCTGGAAACACCATATATTTT,CASSESGDSGNTIYF
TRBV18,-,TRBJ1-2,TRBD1,TGTGCCAGCTCACCGATGGACAGGGGGGTCAACTATGGCTACACCTTC,CASSPMDRGVNYGYTF
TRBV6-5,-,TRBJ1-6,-,TGTGCCAGCAGTTACTCGGCAGGGGATTATAATTCACCCCTCCACTTT,CASSYSAGDYNSPLHF
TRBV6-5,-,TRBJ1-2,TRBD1,TGTGCCAGCAGTCGGACAGGGTTCGACTATGGCTACACCTTC,CASSRTGFDYGYTF
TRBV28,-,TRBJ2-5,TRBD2,TGTGCCAGCAGTCCACAAACCGGGGGGGCAGAGACCCAGTACTTC,CASSPQTGGAETQYF
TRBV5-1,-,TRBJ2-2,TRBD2,TGCGCCAGCAGCTTGAGCGGGGAGAACACCGGGGAGCTGTTTTTT,CASSLSGENTGELFF
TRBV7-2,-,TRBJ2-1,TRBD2,TGTGCCAGCAGCATAACTAGCGGGAGGGCCAACGAGCAGTTCTTC,CASSITSGRANEQFF
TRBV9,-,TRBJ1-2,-,TGTGCCAGCAGCTCAGATCCGGGTCCTAACTATGGCTACACCTTC,CASSSDPGPNYGYTF
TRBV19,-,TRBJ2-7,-,TGTGCCAGTAGTATAGGCGGGTCTACGACGGGCGAGCAGTACTTC,CASSIGGSTTGEQYF
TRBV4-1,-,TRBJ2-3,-,TGCGCCAGCAGCCCAATCTATAGCGGCACAGATACGCAGTATTTT,CASSPIYSGTDTQYF
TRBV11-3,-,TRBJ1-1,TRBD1,TGTGCCAGCCTCAACAGGGGTGGCACTGAAGCTTTCTTT,CASLNRGGTEAFF
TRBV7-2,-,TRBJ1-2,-,TGTGCCAGCAGCTTAACCAGCTATGGCTACACCTTC,CASSLTSYGYTF
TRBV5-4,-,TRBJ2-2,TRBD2,TGTGCCAGCAGCTTGGGGGCGGGAGGTGCCGGGGAGCTGTTTTTT,CASSLGAGGAGELFF
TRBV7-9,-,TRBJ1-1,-,TGTGCCAGCAGCCCCCGGGAGATCACTGAAGCTTTCTTT,CASSPREITEAFF
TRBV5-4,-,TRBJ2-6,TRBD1,TGTGCCAGCAGTTCCGGGACAGCGCGGTCCTCCAACGTCCTGACTTTC,CASSSGTARSSNVLTF